These 29 T cell receptor beta chains were all obtained from the same sample, sequenced in a study of shared clonotypes between healthy human individuals. Clones were read by immunoSEQ multiplex PCR, and TCRdb kept only the in-frame ones, dropping some. The profile shows 1.5 million to 2.5 million clones, roughly 94% of them singletons. It was CD45RO-negative cells, positively selected for CCR7, that made up naive CD8 cells, with terminally differentiated effector memory CD45RA+ cells excluded. Sequences were obtained from naive CD8+ T cells sorted from blood. All receptors derive from a man aged 18 to 30 in good health.

The chain has TRBV14 and TRBJ1-2, with D perhaps TRBD1 (5 bases). The CDR3 runs to 15 residues. Germline CDR1 is SGHDN and CDR2 is FVKESK. Trimming pared 0 bases from V and 5 bases from J, leaving 13 bases between. The CDR3 reads CASSQDRWGFYGYTF. The CDR3 DNA sequence: TGTGCCAGCAGCCAAGATCGATGGGGGTTTTATGGCTACACCTTC.

V is TRBV7-2 and J is TRBJ2-7, with D perhaps TRBD1 or TRBD2 (6 bases each). The CDR3 spans 16 residues. CDR1 is SGHTA and CDR2 is FQGNSA in the germline V gene. The V gene lost 5 bases and the J gene lost 3 bases, with 20 bases spanning the gap. The CDR3 reads CASSLGPGDLIYEQYF. CDR3 DNA: TGTGCCAGCAGCCTAGGGCCAGGGGACTTGATCTACGAGCAGTACTTC.

The V and J genes are TRBV13 and TRBJ2-1; D is possibly TRBD1 (5 bases). The CDR3 contains 16 residues. Germline V CDR1 and CDR2: PRHDT, FYEKMQ (reference sequence). The ends were cut back, 5 bases at V and 0 bases at J, with 14 bases in the middle. Here the CDR3 reads CASSPWGLSSYNEQFF. Here the CDR3 DNA reads TGTGCCAGCAGCCCTTGGGGCTTGAGCTCCTACAATGAGCAGTTCTTC.

The chain couples TRBV4-1 to TRBJ1-3; 10 bases map to TRBD1. V dropped 2 bases and J dropped 1; count of bases not matched to a gene: 5. The germline V gene encodes CDR1 MGHRA and CDR2 YSYEKL. The CDR3 runs to 17 residues. The CDR3 DNA reads as TGCGCCAGCAGCCAACCGGACAGGGGGGTATCTGGAAACACCATATATTTT. Protein sequence: CASSQPDRGVSGNTIYF.

Comment on this clone: The same CDR3 also results from other DNA sequences found in this sample. The rearrangement links TRBV9 to TRBJ1-1; D possibly corresponds to TRBD1 (5 bases). Trimming cost V 4 bases and J 3 bases, with 10 bases left between them. Germline V gene sequence: CDR1 SGDLS, CDR2 YYNGEE. The CDR3 loop spans 13 amino acids. The CDR3 nucleotides read TGTGCCAGCAGCCTTGGGGGAGACACTGAAGCTTTCTTT. Amino acid sequence: CASSLGGDTEAFF.

V is TRBV30 and J is TRBJ2-1, with 9 bases matching TRBD2. Germline V CDR1 and CDR2: GTSNPN, SVGIG (reference sequence). The CDR3 consists of 14 residues. V shed 8 bases and J 0 bases; nucleotides not matched to a gene: 5. The CDR3: CAGQRGDSYNEQFF. CDR3 bases: TGTGCCGGGCAGCGGGGGGACTCCTACAATGAGCAGTTCTTC. Using reference TRBV30 and TRBJ2-1 for the parts outside the CDR3, the full variable domain is SQTIHQWPATLVQPVGSPLSLECTVEGTSNPNLYWYRQAAGRGLQLLFYSVGIGQISSEVPQNLSASRPQDRQFILSSKKLLLSDSGFYLCAGQRGDSYNEQFFGPGTRLTVL.

CDR3 amino acids: CASSFGTSEIYEQYF. In DNA, the CDR3 is TGTGCCAGCAGTTTCGGGACTAGCGAAATTTACGAGCAGTACTTC. The chain employs TRBV27 and TRBJ2-7; 10 bases agree with TRBD2. Trimming cost V 3 bases and J 4 bases; bases outside gene matches: 6. CDR1 is MNHEY, CDR2 SMNVEV, per germline (reference sequence). The CDR3 has 15 residues.

The chain uses TRBV27 and TRBJ1-1, with 8 bases that match TRBD1. In germline, CDR1 is MNHEY, CDR2 SMNVEV (reference sequence). V was pared by 7 bases and J by 3 bases, with 7 bases of the junction left unmatched. This CDR3 comprises 14 residues. As DNA, the CDR3 is TGTGCCAGCAATCCTCAGGGGGCTCACACTGAAGCTTTCTTT. Residues: CASNPQGAHTEAFF.

The rearrangement uses TRBV4-1 and TRBJ1-1; TRBD1 aligns across 7 bases. CDR3 length: 14 residues. V shed 4 bases, J shed 3 bases, and the junction held 5 bases outside the gene matches. Germline V gene lookup returns CDR1 MGHRA and CDR2 YSYEKL. Here the CDR3 reads CASSPLQGDTEAFF. The CDR3 nucleotides read TGCGCCAGCAGCCCTCTTCAGGGGGACACTGAAGCTTTCTTT.

This rearrangement joins TRBV7-6 to TRBJ2-3; no firm D call. Germline CDR1 and CDR2: SGHVS and FNYEAQ. The CDR3 totals 14 residues. Trimming took 1 base from V and 3 from J, leaving 8 bases between them. CDR3 nucleotide sequence: TGTGCCAGCAGCTTAGTCAAGGGTACAGATACGCAGTATTTT. Its protein product is CASSLVKGTDTQYF.

This chain links TRBV30 with TRBJ2-3, with a weak D call TRBD1 (5 bases). This CDR3 has 15 residues. Germline V gene lookup returns CDR1 GTSNPN and CDR2 SVGIG (reference sequence). Trimming took off 1 base at V and 2 bases at J, with 13 bases between the two ends. In DNA form, the CDR3 reads TGTGCCTGGAGTGAGGGGTTAGCCTCCACAGATACGCAGTATTTT. It encodes CAWSEGLASTDTQYF.

The chain couples TRBV7-9 to TRBJ2-2; D may be TRBD1 (6 bases). V was trimmed by 0 bases and J by 6 bases, leaving 17 bases between them. Germline loops: CDR1 SEHNR, CDR2 FQNEAQ (reference sequence). The CDR3 spans 17 residues. The CDR3 DNA follows: TGTGCCAGCAGCTTAGCGCCGGGACACCCGACTTCCGGGGAGCTGTTTTTT. Translated: CASSLAPGHPTSGELFF.

This clone turned up a few times. V is TRBV19 and J is TRBJ2-1; no clear D. From germline, CDR1 is LNHDA and CDR2 SQIVND (reference sequence). V lost 4 bases and J lost 8, with 18 bases in between. The CDR3 spans 15 residues. The CDR3 reads CASSTGQFKSYEQFF. CDR3 nucleotides: TGTGCCAGTAGTACCGGGCAATTTAAGAGCTATGAGCAGTTCTTC. The whole variable domain, filled in from reference TRBV19 and TRBJ2-1, reads DGGITQSPKYLFRKEGQNVTLSCEQNLNHDAMYWYRQDPGQGLRLIYYSQIVNDFQKGDIAEGYSVSREKKESFPLTVTSAQKNPTAFYLCASSTGQFKSYEQFFGPGTRLTVL.

This chain joins TRBV19 and TRBJ2-1; TRBD2 matches at 7 bases. The ends lost 7 bases at V and 7 bases at J; junction bases unmatched: 7. The V gene's germline CDR1 is LNHDA and CDR2 SQIVND (reference sequence). This CDR3 comprises 13 residues. CDR3 coding DNA: TGTGCCAGTATGACGGGAGGCGGGAATGAGCAGTTCTTC. Protein: CASMTGGGNEQFF.

This sequence joins TRBV27 and TRBJ2-1; D is undetermined. CDR1 and CDR2 from the germline V gene are MNHEY and SMNVEV (reference sequence). With 4 bases removed from V and 0 bases from J, the gap between germline ends came to 10 bases. The CDR3 length is 15 residues. Here the CDR3 reads CASSSEIGSYNEQFF. CDR3 in DNA: TGTGCCAGCAGTTCCGAGATTGGCTCCTACAATGAGCAGTTCTTC.

The count of this clone is one. The rearrangement links TRBV13 to TRBJ2-3; perhaps TRBD2 as D (6 bases). Trimming left V 5 bases short and J 5 bases short, with 17 bases between. This CDR3 is 15 amino acids long. Germline V lookup: CDR1 PRHDT, CDR2 FYEKMQ (reference sequence). The CDR3 here is CASSPGTGVGDTQYF. CDR3 DNA sequence: TGTGCCAGCAGCCCCGGGACTGGGGTAGGAGATACGCAGTATTTT.

This rearrangement joins TRBV7-9 to TRBJ2-1, with TRBD2 matching 9 bases. The CDR3 consists of 16 residues. Germline values: CDR1 SEHNR, CDR2 FQNEAQ (reference sequence). After removal of 2 bases from V and 5 bases from J, the junction contained 7 bases not matched to a gene. The CDR3 nucleotides read TGTGCCAGCAGCTTACCCCCTAGCGGGACCCACAATGAGCAGTTCTTC. Protein: CASSLPPSGTHNEQFF.

The rearrangement links TRBV7-9 to TRBJ1-2; 8 bases line up with TRBD1. Germline loops: CDR1 SEHNR, CDR2 FQNEAQ (reference sequence). V dropped 1 base and J dropped 6; count of bases not matched to a gene: 4. The CDR3 is made up of 14 amino acids. The CDR3 reads CASSLGTGPDGYTF. The CDR3 DNA reads TGTGCCAGCAGCTTAGGGACAGGGCCGGATGGCTACACCTTC. The entire variable domain, with the rest obtained from reference TRBV7-9 and TRBJ1-2, is as follows: DTGVSQNPRHKITKRGQNVTFRCDPISEHNRLYWYRQTLGQGPEFLTYFQNEAQLEKSRLLSDRFSAERPKGSFSTLEIQRTEQGDSAMYLCASSLGTGPDGYTFGSGTRLTVV.

This chain joins TRBV9 and TRBJ1-4; weak D call: TRBD1 (5 bases). Germline V gene lookup returns CDR1 SGDLS and CDR2 YYNGEE. This CDR3 spans 15 amino acids. The V gene lost 6 bases and the J gene lost 6 bases, with 18 bases spanning the gap. The CDR3 here is CASTRWGSRDEKLFF. The CDR3 nucleotides are TGTGCCAGCACTCGATGGGGTTCCAGGGATGAAAAACTGTTTTTT.

Concerning this clone itself: Other DNA sequences from this sample encode an identical CDR3 as well. The J gene is TRBJ2-1, the V gene TRBV28; TRBD1 might be the D (5 bases). CDR1 MDHEN and CDR2 SYDVKM come from the germline V gene. The CDR3 is 15 residues long. V was pared by 6 bases and J by 0 bases, with 12 bases between. Here the CDR3 DNA reads TGTGCCAGCAGCTCCGGACAATCCTCCTACAATGAGCAGTTCTTC. Protein sequence: CASSSGQSSYNEQFF.

This sequence joins TRBV14 and TRBJ1-2; D remains unclear. The V and J ends lost 0 bases and 5 bases respectively, with 13 bases between them. Germline CDR1 is SGHDN and CDR2 is FVKESK. This CDR3 comprises 15 residues. CDR3 protein: CASSQDQDGSYGYTF. DNA for the CDR3: TGTGCCAGCAGCCAAGATCAAGACGGTTCTTATGGCTACACCTTC. The full variable domain, in which reference TRBV14 and TRBJ1-2 provide the parts outside the CDR3, is EAGVTQFPSHSVIEKGQTVTLRCDPISGHDNLYWYRRVMGKEIKFLLHFVKESKQDESGMPNNRFLAERTGGTYSTLKVQPAELEDSGVYFCASSQDQDGSYGYTFGSGTRLTVV.

This clone was recorded a few times. This sample also contains other DNA sequences that code for the same CDR3. The rearrangement links TRBV28 to TRBJ2-7, with a possible D match to TRBD1 (5 bases). From germline, CDR1 is MDHEN and CDR2 SYDVKM. The V end was cut by 5 bases, the J end by 6 bases, with 8 bases between. This CDR3 contains 11 residues. The CDR3 region has the DNA TGTGCCAGCAGTACAGGTGGCGAGCAGTACTTC. It specifies CASSTGGEQYF.

Written as DNA, the CDR3 is TGTGCCTGGAGTGAGGGAGGGGCCAATCAGCCCCAGCATTTT. Encoded protein: CAWSEGGANQPQHF. The genes are TRBV30 and TRBJ1-5; TRBD1 might be the D (5 bases). The germline V gene has CDR1 GTSNPN and CDR2 SVGIG (reference sequence). This CDR3 is built from 14 residues. The germline V and J ends were trimmed by 1 base and 3 bases, with 10 bases remaining between them.

Remarks on this clone: This specimen includes other DNA sequences encoding the same CDR3. CDR3 in DNA: TGTGCCAGTAGTATGACAGGCACTAACACCGGGGAGCTGTTTTTT. Translation: CASSMTGTNTGELFF. The genes are TRBV19 and TRBJ2-2; TRBD1 might be the D (6 bases). There are 15 residues in the CDR3. V gave up 3 bases and J gave up 2 bases, with 10 bases separating them. Germline lookup yields CDR1 LNHDA and CDR2 SQIVND (reference sequence).

The chain recombines TRBV5-1 with TRBJ2-7; tentatively, D is TRBD1 (6 bases). Trimming took off 0 bases at V and 2 bases at J, with 12 bases between the two ends. This CDR3 is built from 15 residues. CDR1 is SGHRS, CDR2 YFSETQ, per germline. The CDR3 region has the DNA TGCGCCAGCAGCTTGGACCCAGGGGAAACCTACGAGCAGTACTTC. It codes for CASSLDPGETYEQYF.

The chain has TRBV19 and TRBJ1-1; possibly TRBD1 for D (6 bases). Trimming pared 5 bases from V and 0 bases from J, leaving 16 bases between. The V gene's germline CDR1 is LNHDA and CDR2 SQIVND (reference sequence). CDR3 size: 16 residues. CDR3 sequence (DNA): TGTGCCAGTAGTCTTAGACAGGAAACCATGAACACTGAAGCTTTCTTT. Translation gives CASSLRQETMNTEAFF.

The chain employs TRBV2 and TRBJ2-7; D is perhaps TRBD2 (6 bases). The length of the CDR3 is 13 residues. Germline CDR1 reads SNHLY; CDR2 reads FYNNEI. V was clipped by 7 bases and J by 3 bases, with 13 bases between them. In nucleotides, the CDR3 is TGTGCCAGCATGGGGACTTGGGACTACGAGCAGTACTTC. This sequence encodes CASMGTWDYEQYF.

The chain carries TRBV7-9 and TRBJ1-2; 12 bases line up with TRBD1. Germline CDR1 is SEHNR and CDR2 is FQNEAQ (reference sequence). V shed 11 bases and J 0 bases; nucleotides not matched to a gene: 7. The CDR3 contains 15 residues. The CDR3 sequence: CAAGTGGAPNYGYTF. The CDR3 nucleotides are TGTGCCGCCGGGACAGGGGGCGCCCCTAACTATGGCTACACCTTC. Drawing the rest from reference TRBV7-9 and TRBJ1-2, the complete variable domain is DTGVSQNPRHKITKRGQNVTFRCDPISEHNRLYWYRQTLGQGPEFLTYFQNEAQLEKSRLLSDRFSAERPKGSFSTLEIQRTEQGDSAMYLCAAGTGGAPNYGYTFGSGTRLTVV.

This clone was recorded once. The chain couples TRBV4-3 to TRBJ2-3, with D perhaps matching TRBD2 (5 bases). Germline V lookup: CDR1 LGHNA, CDR2 YSLEER. CDR3 length: 17 amino acids. V was cut by 1 base and J by 0 bases, with 14 bases left in between. This CDR3 reads CASSQVGWEISTDTQYF. The CDR3 nucleotides are TGCGCCAGCAGCCAAGTCGGATGGGAGATTAGCACAGATACGCAGTATTTT.